This TCR beta chain emerged from a study of technical replicates of blood from a few donors. Sequenced by immunoSEQ multiplex PCR; TCRdb stores in-frame clones only, minus some. The sample lists under 90,000 clones, 93% occurring once. The V gene's germline CDR1 is SGDLS and CDR2 YYNGEE. Trimming pared 5 bases from V and 2 bases from J, leaving 6 bases between. This CDR3 comprises 12 residues. This receptor was identified in a human donor in good health. Source material: T cells isolated from PBMCs. The chain recombines TRBV9 with TRBJ2-3, with D tentatively TRBD2 (5 bases). The CDR3 sequence is CASRTITDTQYF. The CDR3 nucleotides are TGTGCCAGCAGGACTATCACAGATACGCAGTATTTT.